The T cell receptor (beta chain) described here comes from a study of cytomegalovirus exposure and HLA in healthy donors. Overall study results and limits: A later analysis showed TCR association rates differing by HLA locus, peaking at DRB1 and lowest at HLA-C. Associated with HLA alleles at 0.05 false discovery rate in a later analysis were 16,951 TCR beta sequences. Sequencing depth roughly uniform across donors was assumed in presence/absence analyses.

To note about this clone: What it binds is unknown.

The PCR contained 60 Vbeta and 13 Jbeta primers. Clones were sequenced by immunoSEQ multiplex PCR, and TCRdb holds only the in-frame ones, with some missing. The sample totals about 130,000 clones. The source material was PBMCs. The receptor's source is a man aged 25-45 years in good health and CMV-seronegative.

The chain's CDR3 is CSVEVGQGKNEQFF. Here the CDR3 DNA reads TGCAGCGTTGAGGTAGGACAGGGAAAGAATGAGCAGTTCTTC. The chain is built from TRBV29-1 and TRBJ2-1; 8 bases agree with TRBD1. Germline V gene sequence: CDR1 SQVTM, CDR2 ANQGSEA. V shed 3 bases and J 7 bases; nucleotides not matched to a gene: 8. This CDR3 has 14 residues.